The sequence of this T cell receptor beta chain was determined in a study of human T cells and chemical hapten exposure. In the study overall: Small pooled library volume differences mainly caused per-sample TCR yield variation.

This clonotype was observed at least ten times. Antigen unknown. Study-level points and caveats: As the donors had alopecia, their immune response may differ from healthy people's.

TCRdb ran MiXCR on the RACE reads and lists one entry per CDR3 protein. The table lists roughly 34,000 distinct CDR3 sequences, 5.5% to 8% of them singletons. The CDR3 sequence is 14 residues long. V dropped 0 bases and J dropped 5 bases, with 13 bases sitting between them. Germline CDR1 DFQATT, CDR2 SNEGSKA (reference sequence). As for time point: patch test 1, 2 weeks after DPC sensitization. The treatment was: therapeutic diphenylcyclopropenone sensitization with weekly scalp DPC. It was unfractionated whole blood from which total RNA was extracted. J is TRBJ2-5 and V is TRBV20-1; the D gene is possibly TRBD2 (5 bases). The sample here was whole blood, taken in connection with sensitization to the hapten diphenylcyclopropenone (DPC). The source is a woman aged 25 to 39 with alopecia areata. Some clones in this sample may be carry-over from other donors' samples. The CDR3: CSARDWSLAETQYF. The CDR3 coding sequence is TGCAGTGCTAGAGATTGGTCCCTAGCTGAGACCCAGTACTTC.